A selection of T cell receptor beta chains follows, all from one sample in a study of blood T cell repertoires in COVID-19. Using immunoSEQ multiplex PCR, the repertoire was profiled, and TCRdb retains in-frame clones only, with some absent. Here the sample spans about 300,000 clones, 80% to 90% being singletons. The sample was PBMCs or T cells enriched from blood (not recorded which). The receptors originated from a woman aged 18-29 years who had recovered from COVID-19. Each CDR3 is given with its conserved first and last residue. Each record gives: CDR3 length, clone size, J gene, D gene, V gene, CDR3 protein, CDR3 DNA. The D gene is left open where the match is weak. Size is omitted from some rows. Given values are once, few, many or a class for expanded clones.

cdr3_length: 16; clone_size: NA; j_call: TRBJ1-2; d_call: TRBD1; v_call: TRBV4-1; cdr3_aa: CASSQPRDRVSDGYTF; cdr3_nt: TGCGCCAGCAGCCAACCCCGGGACAGGGTTAGCGATGGCTACACCTTC
cdr3_length: 15; clone_size: NA; j_call: TRBJ2-7; d_call: NA; v_call: TRBV6-5; cdr3_aa: CASSYGADGSYEQYF; cdr3_nt: TGTGCCAGCAGTTACGGAGCGGATGGCTCCTACGAGCAGTACTTC
cdr3_length: 13; clone_size: once; j_call: TRBJ1-1; d_call: NA; v_call: TRBV28; cdr3_aa: CASSLISAPEAFF; cdr3_nt: TGTGCCAGCAGTTTAATATCAGCGCCTGAAGCTTTCTTT
cdr3_length: 13; clone_size: NA; j_call: TRBJ1-5; d_call: TRBD1; v_call: TRBV20-1; cdr3_aa: CSASQGADQPQHF; cdr3_nt: TGCAGTGCTAGTCAGGGGGCGGATCAGCCCCAGCATTTT
cdr3_length: 15; clone_size: few; j_call: TRBJ1-1; d_call: TRBD1; v_call: TRBV5-4; cdr3_aa: CASSTNQGAGTEAFF; cdr3_nt: TGTGCCAGCAGCACCAATCAGGGGGCAGGCACTGAAGCTTTCTTT
cdr3_length: 19; clone_size: NA; j_call: TRBJ2-5; d_call: TRBD2; v_call: TRBV7-2; cdr3_aa: CASSLYSGSGTSNRETQYF; cdr3_nt: TGTGCCAGCAGCTTATACAGTGGCTCCGGGACTAGCAATAGAGAGACCCAGTACTTC
cdr3_length: 17; clone_size: NA; j_call: TRBJ2-5; d_call: TRBD2; v_call: TRBV5-1; cdr3_aa: CASSLGGTSGTKETQYF; cdr3_nt: TGCGCCAGCAGCTTGGGCGGGACTAGCGGAACAAAAGAGACCCAGTACTTC
cdr3_length: 15; clone_size: NA; j_call: TRBJ2-5; d_call: TRBD2; v_call: TRBV10-3; cdr3_aa: CAIRGTSGGQETQYF; cdr3_nt: TGTGCCATCAGGGGGACTAGCGGTGGCCAAGAGACCCAGTACTTC
cdr3_length: 13; clone_size: NA; j_call: TRBJ2-1; d_call: TRBD2; v_call: TRBV25-1; cdr3_aa: CASIGLAGDEQFF; cdr3_nt: TGTGCCAGCATCGGACTAGCGGGAGATGAGCAGTTCTTC
cdr3_length: 11; clone_size: NA; j_call: TRBJ1-4; d_call: NA; v_call: TRBV28; cdr3_aa: CASSIGGQAFF; cdr3_nt: TGTGCCAGCAGCATTGGGGGCCAGGCGTTTTTT
cdr3_length: 17; clone_size: NA; j_call: TRBJ2-7; d_call: NA; v_call: TRBV28; cdr3_aa: CASSLRAGHRSSYEQYF; cdr3_nt: TGTGCCAGCAGTTTAAGAGCCGGACACCGGAGCTCCTACGAGCAGTACTTC
cdr3_length: 15; clone_size: NA; j_call: TRBJ2-1; d_call: NA; v_call: TRBV7-8; cdr3_aa: CASSPFGTGYNEQFF; cdr3_nt: TGTGCCAGCAGCCCCTTTGGGACTGGGTACAATGAGCAGTTCTTC
cdr3_length: 13; clone_size: NA; j_call: TRBJ2-1; d_call: NA; v_call: TRBV7-6; cdr3_aa: CASSRSTYNEQFF; cdr3_nt: TGTGCCAGCAGCCGCAGTACCTACAATGAGCAGTTCTTC
cdr3_length: 17; clone_size: NA; j_call: TRBJ1-6; d_call: TRBD1; v_call: TRBV3-1/TRBV3-2; cdr3_aa: CASSQEQGGFYNSPLHF; cdr3_nt: TGTGCCAGCAGCCAAGAACAAGGGGGCTTTTATAATTCACCCCTCCACTTT
cdr3_length: 16; clone_size: NA; j_call: TRBJ1-1; d_call: TRBD1; v_call: TRBV28; cdr3_aa: CASSFLMTGGAAEAFF; cdr3_nt: TGTGCCAGCAGTTTCCTGATGACAGGGGGCGCGGCTGAAGCTTTCTTT
cdr3_length: 15; clone_size: NA; j_call: TRBJ2-2; d_call: TRBD2; v_call: TRBV29-1; cdr3_aa: CSVGGLAGGTGELFF; cdr3_nt: TGCAGCGTTGGGGGACTAGCGGGAGGCACCGGGGAGCTGTTTTTT
cdr3_length: 13; clone_size: once; j_call: TRBJ1-1; d_call: NA; v_call: TRBV5-1; cdr3_aa: CASSLERITEAFF; cdr3_nt: TGCGCCAGCAGCTTGGAGAGGATCACTGAAGCTTTCTTT
cdr3_length: 16; clone_size: NA; j_call: TRBJ2-7; d_call: TRBD1; v_call: TRBV5-1; cdr3_aa: CASSQLPGQATYEQYF; cdr3_nt: TGCGCCAGCAGCCAGCTTCCGGGACAGGCAACCTACGAGCAGTACTTC
cdr3_length: 16; clone_size: NA; j_call: TRBJ2-1; d_call: TRBD2; v_call: TRBV27; cdr3_aa: CASSFRKTGGRNEQFF; cdr3_nt: TGTGCCAGCAGTTTTAGGAAGACGGGAGGGCGCAATGAGCAGTTCTTC
cdr3_length: 12; clone_size: NA; j_call: TRBJ2-3; d_call: NA; v_call: TRBV9; cdr3_aa: CASSISTDTQYF; cdr3_nt: TGTGCCAGCAGCATAAGCACAGATACGCAGTATTTT
cdr3_length: 13; clone_size: once; j_call: TRBJ1-1; d_call: NA; v_call: TRBV12-3/TRBV12-4; cdr3_aa: CASSRQENTEAFF; cdr3_nt: TGTGCCAGTTCGAGACAGGAGAACACTGAAGCTTTCTTT
cdr3_length: 13; clone_size: NA; j_call: TRBJ2-3; d_call: NA; v_call: TRBV12-3/TRBV12-4; cdr3_aa: CASSLASSDTQYF; cdr3_nt: TGTGCCAGCAGTTTGGCTAGCTCAGATACGCAGTATTTT
cdr3_length: 13; clone_size: NA; j_call: TRBJ1-1; d_call: NA; v_call: TRBV11-2; cdr3_aa: CASSGLGHAEAFF; cdr3_nt: TGTGCCAGCAGCGGACTGGGACACGCGGAAGCTTTCTTT
cdr3_length: 17; clone_size: NA; j_call: TRBJ2-6; d_call: TRBD1; v_call: TRBV15; cdr3_aa: CATQGTGALSGANVLTF; cdr3_nt: TGTGCCACCCAGGGGACAGGGGCCCTCTCTGGGGCCAACGTCCTGACTTTC
cdr3_length: 15; clone_size: NA; j_call: TRBJ2-1; d_call: TRBD2; v_call: TRBV6-2/TRBV6-3; cdr3_aa: CASSYDSSGGHEQFF; cdr3_nt: TGTGCCAGCAGTTATGATTCTAGCGGGGGGCATGAGCAGTTCTTC
cdr3_length: 15; clone_size: once; j_call: TRBJ2-2; d_call: TRBD1; v_call: TRBV30; cdr3_aa: CAWTGTGVFTGELFF; cdr3_nt: TGTGCCTGGACCGGGACAGGGGTCTTCACCGGGGAGCTGTTTTTT
cdr3_length: 12; clone_size: NA; j_call: TRBJ2-7; d_call: NA; v_call: TRBV3-1/TRBV3-2; cdr3_aa: CASSQGAYEQYF; cdr3_nt: TGTGCCAGCTCTCAAGGGGCCTACGAGCAGTACTTC
cdr3_length: 15; clone_size: NA; j_call: TRBJ2-2; d_call: TRBD2; v_call: TRBV5-1; cdr3_aa: CASSPGTSGTGELFF; cdr3_nt: TGCGCCAGCAGCCCGGGGACTAGCGGGACCGGGGAGCTGTTTTTT
cdr3_length: 14; clone_size: NA; j_call: TRBJ2-1; d_call: TRBD2; v_call: TRBV4-2; cdr3_aa: CASSQRGTGNEQFF; cdr3_nt: TGTGCCAGCAGCCAGCGGGGGACTGGGAATGAGCAGTTCTTC
cdr3_length: 18; clone_size: NA; j_call: TRBJ1-2; d_call: TRBD1; v_call: TRBV7-8; cdr3_aa: CASSLDRQGASSGYGYTF; cdr3_nt: TGTGCCAGCAGCTTAGATAGGCAGGGGGCGTCCAGCGGGTATGGCTACACCTTC
cdr3_length: 15; clone_size: many; j_call: TRBJ1-6; d_call: TRBD1; v_call: TRBV18; cdr3_aa: CASSLGQGNNSPLHF; cdr3_nt: TGTGCCAGCTCACTTGGACAGGGTAATAATTCACCCCTCCACTTT
cdr3_length: 13; clone_size: NA; j_call: TRBJ2-5; d_call: NA; v_call: TRBV18; cdr3_aa: CASSPGAEETQYF; cdr3_nt: TGTGCCAGCTCACCGGGGGCCGAGGAGACCCAGTACTTC
cdr3_length: 13; clone_size: NA; j_call: TRBJ1-5; d_call: NA; v_call: TRBV2; cdr3_aa: CASSTGPSQPQHF; cdr3_nt: TGTGCCAGCAGCACAGGCCCTAGTCAGCCCCAGCATTTT
cdr3_length: 12; clone_size: NA; j_call: TRBJ2-7; d_call: NA; v_call: TRBV7-9; cdr3_aa: CASSPGSYEQYF; cdr3_nt: TGTGCCAGCAGCCCCGGCTCCTACGAGCAGTACTTC
cdr3_length: 16; clone_size: NA; j_call: TRBJ2-7; d_call: TRBD1; v_call: TRBV28; cdr3_aa: CASSPLGTGEGGEQYF; cdr3_nt: TGTGCCAGCAGTCCCCTAGGGACAGGGGAAGGAGGCGAGCAGTACTTC
cdr3_length: 14; clone_size: NA; j_call: TRBJ2-1; d_call: NA; v_call: TRBV7-7; cdr3_aa: CASSPLDSYNEQFF; cdr3_nt: TGTGCCAGCAGCCCACTCGATTCCTACAATGAGCAGTTCTTC
cdr3_length: 18; clone_size: NA; j_call: TRBJ2-3; d_call: TRBD2; v_call: TRBV7-3; cdr3_aa: CASSLIGTSGGEADTQYF; cdr3_nt: TGTGCCAGCAGCTTAATTGGGACTAGCGGGGGTGAGGCAGATACGCAGTATTTT
cdr3_length: 15; clone_size: once; j_call: TRBJ1-2; d_call: TRBD1; v_call: TRBV2; cdr3_aa: CASRRQGDRYYGYTF; cdr3_nt: TGTGCCAGCCGGCGACAGGGGGATCGGTACTATGGCTACACCTTC
cdr3_length: 13; clone_size: NA; j_call: TRBJ2-5; d_call: TRBD1; v_call: TRBV7-3; cdr3_aa: CASTLNRGETQYF; cdr3_nt: TGTGCCAGCACCTTAAACAGGGGAGAGACCCAGTACTTC
cdr3_length: 13; clone_size: NA; j_call: TRBJ2-1; d_call: TRBD2; v_call: TRBV30; cdr3_aa: CAWKLAGGGEQFF; cdr3_nt: TGTGCCTGGAAGCTAGCGGGAGGAGGTGAGCAGTTCTTC
cdr3_length: 14; clone_size: NA; j_call: TRBJ1-2; d_call: NA; v_call: TRBV28; cdr3_aa: CASRGEGQNYGYTF; cdr3_nt: TGTGCCAGCAGGGGCGAAGGACAGAACTATGGCTACACCTTC
cdr3_length: 14; clone_size: NA; j_call: TRBJ2-3; d_call: TRBD2; v_call: TRBV2; cdr3_aa: CARFSGLATDTQYF; cdr3_nt: TGTGCCAGGTTCTCGGGACTAGCGACAGATACGCAGTATTTT
cdr3_length: 13; clone_size: once; j_call: TRBJ1-4; d_call: NA; v_call: TRBV2; cdr3_aa: CASRQGLGEKLFF; cdr3_nt: TGTGCCAGCCGGCAGGGGCTAGGTGAAAAACTGTTTTTT
cdr3_length: 15; clone_size: once; j_call: TRBJ1-2; d_call: TRBD1; v_call: TRBV30; cdr3_aa: CACLTGTGGWYGYTF; cdr3_nt: TGTGCCTGCCTGACCGGGACAGGGGGCTGGTATGGCTACACCTTC
cdr3_length: 11; clone_size: NA; j_call: TRBJ1-3; d_call: NA; v_call: TRBV29-1; cdr3_aa: CSAPSGNTIYF; cdr3_nt: TGCAGCGCTCCGAGTGGAAACACCATATATTTT
cdr3_length: 13; clone_size: once; j_call: TRBJ1-6; d_call: TRBD1; v_call: TRBV7-9; cdr3_aa: CASSSTGDSPLHF; cdr3_nt: TGTGCCAGCAGTTCGACAGGGGATTCACCCCTCCACTTT
cdr3_length: 9; clone_size: NA; j_call: TRBJ1-2; d_call: NA; v_call: TRBV20-1; cdr3_aa: CSAYPGYTF; cdr3_nt: TGCAGTGCCTACCCGGGCTACACCTTC
cdr3_length: 13; clone_size: NA; j_call: TRBJ1-5; d_call: TRBD1; v_call: TRBV19; cdr3_aa: CASSFTGDQPQHF; cdr3_nt: TGTGCCAGTAGTTTTACAGGGGATCAGCCCCAGCATTTT
cdr3_length: 15; clone_size: NA; j_call: TRBJ1-4; d_call: NA; v_call: TRBV5-4; cdr3_aa: CASSFRDTVNEKLFF; cdr3_nt: TGTGCCAGCAGCTTCCGGGACACGGTAAATGAAAAACTGTTTTTT
cdr3_length: 13; clone_size: few; j_call: TRBJ1-2; d_call: NA; v_call: TRBV30; cdr3_aa: CAWSVVSLSGYTF; cdr3_nt: TGTGCCTGGAGTGTAGTCAGTCTTTCGGGCTACACCTTC
cdr3_length: 16; clone_size: NA; j_call: TRBJ2-1; d_call: TRBD2; v_call: TRBV5-1; cdr3_aa: CASSLDGTSDYNEQFF; cdr3_nt: TGCGCCAGCAGCTTAGACGGGACTAGCGACTACAATGAGCAGTTCTTC